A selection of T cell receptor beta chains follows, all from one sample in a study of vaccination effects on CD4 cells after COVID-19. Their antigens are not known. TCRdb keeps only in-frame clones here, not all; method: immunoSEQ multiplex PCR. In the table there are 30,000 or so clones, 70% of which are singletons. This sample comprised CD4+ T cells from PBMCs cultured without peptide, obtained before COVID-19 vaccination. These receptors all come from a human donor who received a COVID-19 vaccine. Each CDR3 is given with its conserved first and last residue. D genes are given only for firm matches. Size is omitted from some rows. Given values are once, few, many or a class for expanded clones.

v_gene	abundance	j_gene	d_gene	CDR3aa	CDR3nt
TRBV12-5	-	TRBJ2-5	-	CASGPGTSGVGETQYF	TGTGCTAGTGGTCCTGGTACATCAGGGGTGGGGGAGACCCAGTACTTC
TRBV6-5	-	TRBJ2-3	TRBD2	CASSSRERDTDTQYF	TGTGCCAGCAGTTCCAGAGAGCGGGACACAGATACGCAGTATTTT
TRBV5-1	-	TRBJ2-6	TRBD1	CASSISTGRAGANVLTF	TGCGCCAGCAGCATTTCGACAGGGCGGGCTGGGGCCAACGTCCTGACTTTC
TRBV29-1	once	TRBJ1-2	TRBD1	CSARGRKFYGYTF	TGCAGCGCCAGGGGGCGCAAGTTCTATGGCTACACCTTC
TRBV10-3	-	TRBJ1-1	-	CAISESLVQGAFF	TGTGCCATCAGTGAGTCGCTTGTCCAGGGAGCTTTCTTT
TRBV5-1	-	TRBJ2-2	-	CASRRQVRGTGELFF	TGCGCCAGTAGGCGACAGGTCCGTGGCACCGGGGAGCTGTTTTTT
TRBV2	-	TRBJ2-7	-	CASSAGPFLTLGQYF	TGTGCCAGCAGTGCGGGACCGTTCTTGACGTTAGGGCAGTACTTC
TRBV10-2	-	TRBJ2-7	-	CASSLSNRPYEQYF	TGCGCCAGCAGTCTGAGCAACAGGCCCTACGAGCAGTACTTC
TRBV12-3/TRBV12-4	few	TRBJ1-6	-	CASKKGVSPLHF	TGTGCCAGCAAAAAAGGGGTCTCACCCCTCCACTTT
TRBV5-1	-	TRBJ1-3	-	CASSSSGGTIYF	TGCGCCAGCAGCTCATCAGGAGGCACCATATATTTT
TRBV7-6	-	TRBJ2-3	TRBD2	CASSEAGTSGTDTQYF	TGTGCCAGCAGCGAAGCCGGGACTAGCGGCACAGATACGCAGTATTTT
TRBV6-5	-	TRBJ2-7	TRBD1	CASSYRDRGNEQYF	TGTGCCAGCAGTTACCGGGACAGGGGCAACGAGCAGTACTTC
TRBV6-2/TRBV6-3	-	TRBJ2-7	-	CASSSTPLSYEQYF	TGTGCCAGCAGTTCCACTCCGCTTTCCTACGAGCAGTACTTC
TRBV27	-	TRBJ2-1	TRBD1	CASSLTDRGGEQFF	TGTGCCAGCAGTTTAACGGACAGGGGGGGTGAGCAGTTCTTC
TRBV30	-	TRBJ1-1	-	CAWSTTEAFF	TGTGCCTGGAGTACTACTGAAGCTTTCTTT
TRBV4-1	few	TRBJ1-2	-	CASSQDRGTLLRGYTF	TGCGCCAGCAGCCAAGATCGGGGGACCTTACTTCGTGGCTACACCTTC
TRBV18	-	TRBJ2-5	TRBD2	CASSPRGGSKTQYF	TGTGCCAGCTCACCCCGGGGGGGCTCGAAGACCCAGTACTTC
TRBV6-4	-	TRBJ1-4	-	CASSDSLSTTASNEKLFF	TGTGCCAGCAGTGACTCGTTGTCAACCACCGCCTCAAATGAAAAACTGTTTTTT
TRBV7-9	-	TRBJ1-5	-	CASSLVGNQPQHF	TGTGCCAGCAGCTTAGTGGGCAATCAGCCCCAGCATTTT
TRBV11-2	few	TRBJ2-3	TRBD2	CASVAGGLDTQYF	TGTGCCAGCGTAGCGGGGGGTTTAGATACGCAGTATTTT
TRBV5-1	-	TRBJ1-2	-	CASSLEGQGWDGYTF	TGCGCCAGCAGCTTGGAGGGCCAGGGTTGGGATGGCTACACCTTC
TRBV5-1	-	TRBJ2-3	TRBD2	CASSRDGGSGVSTDTQYF	TGCGCCAGCAGCCGAGATGGGGGGAGCGGGGTATCCACAGATACGCAGTATTTT
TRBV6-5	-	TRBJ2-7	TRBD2	CASSFQRGEYEQYF	TGTGCCAGCAGTTTCCAGCGGGGGGAATACGAGCAGTACTTC
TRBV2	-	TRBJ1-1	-	CASKKVQTNTEAFF	TGTGCCAGCAAAAAAGTTCAGACTAACACTGAAGCTTTCTTT
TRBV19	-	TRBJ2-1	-	CASSIGWDGYNEQFF	TGTGCCAGTAGTATAGGGTGGGACGGATACAATGAGCAGTTCTTC
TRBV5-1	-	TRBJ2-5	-	CASSFGSQETQYF	TGCGCCAGCAGCTTTGGGAGCCAAGAGACCCAGTACTTC
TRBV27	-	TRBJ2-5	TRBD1	CASSFGQGMGETQYF	TGTGCCAGCAGTTTCGGACAGGGGATGGGGGAGACCCAGTACTTC
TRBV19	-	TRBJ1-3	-	CASSRGAKAGNTIYF	TGTGCCAGTAGTCGGGGGGCCAAGGCTGGAAACACCATATATTTT
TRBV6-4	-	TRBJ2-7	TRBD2	CASSPTSGSSYEQYF	TGTGCCAGCAGCCCTACTAGCGGGAGCTCCTACGAGCAGTACTTC
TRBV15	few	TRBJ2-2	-	CATSRVGVLGKNTGELFF	TGTGCCACCAGCAGAGTTGGAGTTTTAGGAAAGAACACCGGGGAGCTGTTTTTT
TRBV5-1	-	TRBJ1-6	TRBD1	CASSYSGQEGNSPLHF	TGCGCCAGCAGCTACTCGGGACAGGAAGGGAATTCACCCCTCCACTTT